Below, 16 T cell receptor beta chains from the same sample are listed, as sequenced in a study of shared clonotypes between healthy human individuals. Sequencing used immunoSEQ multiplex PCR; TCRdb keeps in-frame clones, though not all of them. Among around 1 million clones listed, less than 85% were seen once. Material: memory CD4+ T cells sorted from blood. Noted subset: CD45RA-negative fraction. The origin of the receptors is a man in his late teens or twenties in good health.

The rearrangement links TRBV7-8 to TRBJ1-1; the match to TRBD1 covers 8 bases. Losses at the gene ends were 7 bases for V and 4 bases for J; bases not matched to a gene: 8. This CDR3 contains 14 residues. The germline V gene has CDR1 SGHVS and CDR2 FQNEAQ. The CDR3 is CASKPGGASTEAFF. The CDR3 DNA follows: TGTGCCAGCAAACCAGGGGGCGCGAGCACTGAAGCTTTCTTT.

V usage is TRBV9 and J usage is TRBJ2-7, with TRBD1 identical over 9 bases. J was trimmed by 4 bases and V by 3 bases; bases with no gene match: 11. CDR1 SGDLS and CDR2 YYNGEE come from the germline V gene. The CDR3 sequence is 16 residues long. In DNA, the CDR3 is TGTGCCAGCAGCGGCAATCCGGGACAGGGCGGGTACGAGCAGTACTTC. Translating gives CASSGNPGQGGYEQYF.

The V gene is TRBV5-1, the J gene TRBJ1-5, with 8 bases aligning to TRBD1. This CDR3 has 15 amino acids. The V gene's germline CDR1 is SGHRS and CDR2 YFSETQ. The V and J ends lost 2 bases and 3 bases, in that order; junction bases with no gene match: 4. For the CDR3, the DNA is TGCGCCAGCAGCTTCGGACAGGGAAACAATCAGCCCCAGCATTTT. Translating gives CASSFGQGNNQPQHF. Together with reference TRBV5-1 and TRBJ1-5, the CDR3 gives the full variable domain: KAGVTQTPRYLIKTRGQQVTLSCSPISGHRSVSWYQQTPGQGLQFLFEYFSETQRNKGNFPGRFSGRQFSNSRSEMNVSTLELGDSALYLCASSFGQGNNQPQHFGDGTRLSIL.

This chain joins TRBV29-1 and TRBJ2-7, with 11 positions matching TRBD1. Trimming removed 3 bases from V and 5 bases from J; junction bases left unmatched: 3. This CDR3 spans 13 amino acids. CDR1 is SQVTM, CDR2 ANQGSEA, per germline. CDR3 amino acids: CSVEGQGVNEQYF. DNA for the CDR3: TGCAGCGTTGAGGGACAGGGGGTGAACGAGCAGTACTTC.

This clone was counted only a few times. The CDR3 region is CARSLAGTGGNTGELFF. CDR3 in DNA: TGTGCCAGAAGCTTAGCTGGGACAGGGGGGAACACCGGGGAGCTGTTTTTT. This chain links TRBV7-5 with TRBJ2-2; the D call of TRBD1 is as the table states it, not checked on the DNA. TRBV7-5 is described as a pseudogene. The CDR3 is made up of 17 amino acids.

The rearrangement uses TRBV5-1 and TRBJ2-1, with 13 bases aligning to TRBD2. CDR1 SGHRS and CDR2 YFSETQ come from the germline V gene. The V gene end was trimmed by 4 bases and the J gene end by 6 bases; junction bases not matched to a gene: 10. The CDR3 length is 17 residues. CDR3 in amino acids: CASSRGLAGYGFNEQFF. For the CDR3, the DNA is TGCGCCAGCAGCAGGGGACTAGCGGGATACGGCTTCAATGAGCAGTTCTTC.

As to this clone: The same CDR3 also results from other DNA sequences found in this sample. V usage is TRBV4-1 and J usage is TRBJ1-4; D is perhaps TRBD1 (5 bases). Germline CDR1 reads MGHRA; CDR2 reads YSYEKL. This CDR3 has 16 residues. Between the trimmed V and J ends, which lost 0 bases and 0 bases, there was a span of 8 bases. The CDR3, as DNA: TGCGCCAGCAGCCAAGATGCGGGGGCAACTAATGAAAAACTGTTTTTT. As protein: CASSQDAGATNEKLFF.

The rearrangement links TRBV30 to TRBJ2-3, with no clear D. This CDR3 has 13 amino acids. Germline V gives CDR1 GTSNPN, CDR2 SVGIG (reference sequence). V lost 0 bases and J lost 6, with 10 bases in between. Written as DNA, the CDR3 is TGTGCCTGGAGTGTAGGGTGGTTCGATACGCAGTATTTT. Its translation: CAWSVGWFDTQYF.

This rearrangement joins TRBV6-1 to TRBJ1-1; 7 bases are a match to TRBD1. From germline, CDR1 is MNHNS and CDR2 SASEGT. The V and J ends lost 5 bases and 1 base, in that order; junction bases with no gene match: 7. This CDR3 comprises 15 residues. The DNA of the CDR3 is TGTGCCAGCAGTCCCCGGGACAGATCGAACACTGAAGCTTTCTTT. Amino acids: CASSPRDRSNTEAFF.

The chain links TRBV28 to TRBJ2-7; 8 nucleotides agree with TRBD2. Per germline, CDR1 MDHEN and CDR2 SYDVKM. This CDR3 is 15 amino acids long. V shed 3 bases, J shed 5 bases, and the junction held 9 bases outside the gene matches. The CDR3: CASSLGSGVVNEQYF. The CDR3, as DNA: TGTGCCAGCAGTTTGGGTAGCGGGGTGGTGAACGAGCAGTACTTC.

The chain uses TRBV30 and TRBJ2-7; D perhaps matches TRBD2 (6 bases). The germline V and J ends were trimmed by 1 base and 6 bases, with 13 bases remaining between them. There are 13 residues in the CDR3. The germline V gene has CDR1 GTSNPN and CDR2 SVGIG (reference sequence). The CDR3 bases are TGTGCCTGGAGTGGGCTAGCGACATCCGAGCAGTACTTC. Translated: CAWSGLATSEQYF.

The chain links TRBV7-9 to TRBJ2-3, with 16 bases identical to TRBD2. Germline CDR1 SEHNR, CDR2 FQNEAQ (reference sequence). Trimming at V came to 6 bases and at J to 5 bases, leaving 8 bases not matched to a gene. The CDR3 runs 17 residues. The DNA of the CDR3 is TGTGCCAGCAGTTGGGGACTAGCGGGAGGGCCTGAAGATACGCAGTATTTT. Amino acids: CASSWGLAGGPEDTQYF.

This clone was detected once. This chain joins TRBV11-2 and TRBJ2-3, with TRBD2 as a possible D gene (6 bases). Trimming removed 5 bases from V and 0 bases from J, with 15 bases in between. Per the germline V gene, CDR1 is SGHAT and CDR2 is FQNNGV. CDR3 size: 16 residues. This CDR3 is CASSLGRSASTDTQYF. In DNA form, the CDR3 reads TGTGCCAGCAGCCTTGGGAGGAGCGCAAGCACAGATACGCAGTATTTT.

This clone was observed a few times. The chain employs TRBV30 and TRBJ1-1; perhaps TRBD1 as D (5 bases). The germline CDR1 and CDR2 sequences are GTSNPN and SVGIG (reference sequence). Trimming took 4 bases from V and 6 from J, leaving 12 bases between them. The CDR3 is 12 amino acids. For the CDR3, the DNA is TGTGCCTGGACCGACGGGGGGGCTGAAGCTTTCTTT. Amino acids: CAWTDGGAEAFF.

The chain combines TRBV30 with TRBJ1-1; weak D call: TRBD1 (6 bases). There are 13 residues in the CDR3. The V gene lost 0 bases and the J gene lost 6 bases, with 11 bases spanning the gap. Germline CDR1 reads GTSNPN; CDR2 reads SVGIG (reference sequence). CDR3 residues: CAWSVGRGAEAFF. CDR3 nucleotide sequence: TGTGCCTGGAGTGTGGGGAGGGGGGCTGAAGCTTTCTTT. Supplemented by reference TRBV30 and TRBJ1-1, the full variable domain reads SQTIHQWPATLVQPVGSPLSLECTVEGTSNPNLYWYRQAAGRGLQLLFYSVGIGQISSEVPQNLSASRPQDRQFILSSKKLLLSDSGFYLCAWSVGRGAEAFFGQGTRLTVV.

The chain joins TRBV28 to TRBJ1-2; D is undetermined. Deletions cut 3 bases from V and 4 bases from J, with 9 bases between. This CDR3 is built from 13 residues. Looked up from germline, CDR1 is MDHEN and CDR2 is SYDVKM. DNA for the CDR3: TGTGCCAGCAGTTTGTCCCTTTTCTATGGCTACACCTTC. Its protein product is CASSLSLFYGYTF.